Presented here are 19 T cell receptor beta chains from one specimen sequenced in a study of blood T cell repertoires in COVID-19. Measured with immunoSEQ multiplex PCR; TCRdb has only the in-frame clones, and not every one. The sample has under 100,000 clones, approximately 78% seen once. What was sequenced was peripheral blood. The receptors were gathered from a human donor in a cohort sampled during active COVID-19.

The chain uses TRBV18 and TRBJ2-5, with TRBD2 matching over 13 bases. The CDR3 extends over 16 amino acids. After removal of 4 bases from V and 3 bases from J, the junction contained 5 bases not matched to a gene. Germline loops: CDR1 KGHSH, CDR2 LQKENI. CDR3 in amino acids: CASSRSGLAGKETQYF. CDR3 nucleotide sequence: TGTGCCAGCTCACGGTCGGGACTAGCGGGGAAAGAGACCCAGTACTTC.

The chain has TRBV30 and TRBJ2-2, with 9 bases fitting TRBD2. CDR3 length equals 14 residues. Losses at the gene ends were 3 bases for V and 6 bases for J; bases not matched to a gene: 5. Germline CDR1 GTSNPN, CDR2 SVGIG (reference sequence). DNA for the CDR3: TGTGCCTGGAGGAAAGCGGGGGGAGCCGGGGAGCTGTTTTTT. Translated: CAWRKAGGAGELFF.

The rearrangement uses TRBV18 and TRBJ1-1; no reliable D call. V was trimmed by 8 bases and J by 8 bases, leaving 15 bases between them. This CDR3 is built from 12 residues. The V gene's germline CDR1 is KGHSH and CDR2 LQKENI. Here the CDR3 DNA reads TGTGCCAGCCGCACGGCAGGAGGAGAAGCTTTCTTT. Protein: CASRTAGGEAFF.

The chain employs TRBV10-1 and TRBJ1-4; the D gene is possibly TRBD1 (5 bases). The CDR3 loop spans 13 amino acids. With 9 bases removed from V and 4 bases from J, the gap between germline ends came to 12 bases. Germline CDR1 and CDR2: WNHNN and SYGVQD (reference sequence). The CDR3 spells CASGAGFNEKLFF. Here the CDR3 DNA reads TGCGCCAGTGGGGCCGGCTTTAATGAAAAACTGTTTTTT.

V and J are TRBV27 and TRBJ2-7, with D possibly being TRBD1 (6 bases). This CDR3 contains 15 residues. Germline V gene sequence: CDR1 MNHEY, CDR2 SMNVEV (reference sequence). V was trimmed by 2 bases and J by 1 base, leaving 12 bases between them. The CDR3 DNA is TGTGCCAGCAGTTTAAGTCTCAGGGGATCCTACGAGCAGTACTTC. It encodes CASSLSLRGSYEQYF.

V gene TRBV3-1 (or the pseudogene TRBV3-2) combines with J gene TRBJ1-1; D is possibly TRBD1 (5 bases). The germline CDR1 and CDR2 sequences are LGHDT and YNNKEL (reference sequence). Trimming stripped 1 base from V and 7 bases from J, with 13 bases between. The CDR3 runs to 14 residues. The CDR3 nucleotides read TGTGCCAGCAGCCAAGCGAGGAGACAGAGTGAAGCTTTCTTT. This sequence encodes CASSQARRQSEAFF.

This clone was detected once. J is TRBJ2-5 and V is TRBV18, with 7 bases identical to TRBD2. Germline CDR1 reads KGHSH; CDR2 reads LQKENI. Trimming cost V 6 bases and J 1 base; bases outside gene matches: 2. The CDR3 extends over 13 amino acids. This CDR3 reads CASSGGSQETQYF. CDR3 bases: TGTGCCAGCTCCGGGGGGAGCCAAGAGACCCAGTACTTC.

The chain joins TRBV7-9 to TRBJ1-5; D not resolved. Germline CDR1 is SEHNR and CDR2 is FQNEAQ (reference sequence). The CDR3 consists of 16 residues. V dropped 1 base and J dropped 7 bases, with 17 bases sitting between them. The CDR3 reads CASSLEAGGEGQPQHF. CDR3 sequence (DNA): TGTGCCAGCAGCTTAGAGGCGGGAGGCGAAGGCCAGCCCCAGCATTTT.

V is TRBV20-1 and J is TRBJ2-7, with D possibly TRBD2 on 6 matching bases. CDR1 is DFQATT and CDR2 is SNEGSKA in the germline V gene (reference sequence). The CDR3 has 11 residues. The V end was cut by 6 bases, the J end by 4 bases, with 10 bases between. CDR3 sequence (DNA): TGCAGTGCCCAGCGGGCGTACGAGCAGTACTTC. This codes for CSAQRAYEQYF.

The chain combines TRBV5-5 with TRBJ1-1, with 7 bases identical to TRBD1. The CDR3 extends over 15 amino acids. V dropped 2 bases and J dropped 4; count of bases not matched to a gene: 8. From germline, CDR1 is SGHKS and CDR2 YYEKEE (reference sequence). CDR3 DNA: TGTGCCAGCAGCTTCCTAACAGGGGCGGTCACTGAAGCTTTCTTT. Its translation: CASSFLTGAVTEAFF.

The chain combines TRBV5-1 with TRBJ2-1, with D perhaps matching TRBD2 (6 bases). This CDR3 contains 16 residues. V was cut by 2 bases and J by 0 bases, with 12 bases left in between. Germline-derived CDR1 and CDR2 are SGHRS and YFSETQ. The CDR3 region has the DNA TGCGCCAGCAGCTTTGGTAGCGGTGCCTCCTACAATGAGCAGTTCTTC. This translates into CASSFGSGASYNEQFF.

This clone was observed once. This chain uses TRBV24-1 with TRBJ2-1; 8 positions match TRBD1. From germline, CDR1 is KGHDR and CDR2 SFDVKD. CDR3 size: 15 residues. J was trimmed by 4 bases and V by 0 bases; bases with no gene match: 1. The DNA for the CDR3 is TGTGCCACCAGTGATTTGGGGGACAGGTACAATGAGCAGTTCTTC. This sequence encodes CATSDLGDRYNEQFF.

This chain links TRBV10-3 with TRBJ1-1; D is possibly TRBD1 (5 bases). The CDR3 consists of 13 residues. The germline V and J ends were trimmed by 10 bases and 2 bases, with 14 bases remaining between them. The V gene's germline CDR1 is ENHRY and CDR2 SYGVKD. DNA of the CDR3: TGTGCCACAAACCCCAGGGTCAACACTGAAGCTTTCTTT. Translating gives CATNPRVNTEAFF.

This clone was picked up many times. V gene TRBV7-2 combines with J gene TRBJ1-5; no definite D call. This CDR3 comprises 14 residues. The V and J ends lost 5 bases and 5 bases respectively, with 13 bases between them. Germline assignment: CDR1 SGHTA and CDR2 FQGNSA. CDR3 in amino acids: CASSPNSPHQPQHF. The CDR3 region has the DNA TGTGCCAGCAGCCCTAACAGTCCCCATCAGCCCCAGCATTTT.

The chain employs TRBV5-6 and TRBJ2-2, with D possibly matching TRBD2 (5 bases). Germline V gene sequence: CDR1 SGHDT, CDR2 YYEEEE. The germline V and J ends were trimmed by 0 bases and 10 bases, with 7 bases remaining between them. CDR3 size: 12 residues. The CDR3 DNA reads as TGTGCCAGCAGCTTGGGGCGGGCGGAGCTGTTTTTT. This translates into CASSLGRAELFF.

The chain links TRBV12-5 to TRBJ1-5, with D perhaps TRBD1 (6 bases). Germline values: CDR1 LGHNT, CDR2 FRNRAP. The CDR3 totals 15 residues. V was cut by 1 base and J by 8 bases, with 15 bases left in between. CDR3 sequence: CASGLGQVPIEPQHF. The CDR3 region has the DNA TGTGCTAGTGGTTTGGGACAGGTTCCCATTGAGCCCCAGCATTTT.

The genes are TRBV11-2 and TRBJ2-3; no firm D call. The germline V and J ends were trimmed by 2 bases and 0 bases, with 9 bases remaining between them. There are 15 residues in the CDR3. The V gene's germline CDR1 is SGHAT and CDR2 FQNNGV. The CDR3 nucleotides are TGTGCCAGCAGCTTAAGAGCTTTTAGCACAGATACGCAGTATTTT. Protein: CASSLRAFSTDTQYF.

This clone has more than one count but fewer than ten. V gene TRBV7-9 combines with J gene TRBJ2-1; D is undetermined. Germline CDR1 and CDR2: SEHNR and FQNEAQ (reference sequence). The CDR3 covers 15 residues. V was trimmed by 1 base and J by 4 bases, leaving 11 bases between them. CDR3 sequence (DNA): TGTGCCAGCAGCTTAGGCGCCGTGCAATACAATGAGCAGTTCTTC. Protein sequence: CASSLGAVQYNEQFF.

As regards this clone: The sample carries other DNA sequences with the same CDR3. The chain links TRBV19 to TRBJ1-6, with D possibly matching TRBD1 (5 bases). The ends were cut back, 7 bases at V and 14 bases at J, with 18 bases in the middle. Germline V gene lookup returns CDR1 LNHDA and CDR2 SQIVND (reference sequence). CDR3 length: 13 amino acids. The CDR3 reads CASIGGAAAALHF. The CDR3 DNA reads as TGTGCCAGTATAGGCGGGGCGGCGGCGGCCCTCCACTTT.